This T cell receptor beta chain appears in the sequencing data of a study of blood T cell repertoires in COVID-19. About the research overall: From the United States, Italy and Spain came samples of acute and convalescent COVID-19. T cells, B-cell-depleted T cells, or PBMCs supplied cDNA or gDNA.

The CDR3 covers 14 residues. V was trimmed by 10 bases and J by 4 bases, leaving 17 bases between them. The V gene's germline CDR1 is MDHEN and CDR2 SYDVKM. In the authors' workflow: Quantification of nucleated cells was approximated via reference gene primer amplification. Generated by immunoSEQ multiplex PCR, the TCRdb table keeps only in-frame clones and is missing some. V and J calls and clone size are given by that table; D and trimming were obtained from the DNA. The data contain about 140,000 clones, less than 90% of them singletons. Seattle patients were enrolled while actively infected and followed longitudinally.

This clonotype was sampled from a man in his thirties or forties with COVID-19, enrolled during active disease. The specimen was peripheral blood. The V call is TRBV28, the J call TRBJ1-5; unclear D gene. CDR3 in amino acids: CATRTGRVNQPQHF. Here the CDR3 DNA reads TGTGCCACCCGGACGGGGAGGGTTAATCAGCCCCAGCATTTT.